Included here is one T cell receptor beta chain sequence, with context. The data were obtained in a study of blood T cell repertoires in COVID-19. Background on the study: PBMCs, B-cell-depleted T cells, or T cells were the source of the cDNA or gDNA that made up the material.

Some clones are missing from TCRdb's copy, which holds only in-frame ones; the method was immunoSEQ multiplex PCR. Found here are about 380,000 clones, around nine tenths of them singletons; the top ten hold less than 1.5%. V shed 4 bases and J shed 0 bases, with 6 bases lying between them. This CDR3 comprises 13 residues. Germline CDR1 and CDR2: LNHDA and SQIVND (reference sequence). Those enrolled, adults aged roughly 18 to 89 years, came from about two dozen US areas. Assignment of participants to cohorts was predicated upon participant-reported clinical history. What the recovered Cohort 3 donors had was two negative PCRs, clearance, or symptom resolution.

Source material: PBMCs or T cells enriched from blood (not recorded which). This chain connects TRBV19 to TRBJ2-5, with unresolved D. This TCR came from a woman aged 18-29 years who had recovered from COVID-19. CDR3 residues: CASSTPYQETQYF. In DNA form, the CDR3 reads TGTGCCAGTAGTACTCCGTACCAAGAGACCCAGTACTTC.